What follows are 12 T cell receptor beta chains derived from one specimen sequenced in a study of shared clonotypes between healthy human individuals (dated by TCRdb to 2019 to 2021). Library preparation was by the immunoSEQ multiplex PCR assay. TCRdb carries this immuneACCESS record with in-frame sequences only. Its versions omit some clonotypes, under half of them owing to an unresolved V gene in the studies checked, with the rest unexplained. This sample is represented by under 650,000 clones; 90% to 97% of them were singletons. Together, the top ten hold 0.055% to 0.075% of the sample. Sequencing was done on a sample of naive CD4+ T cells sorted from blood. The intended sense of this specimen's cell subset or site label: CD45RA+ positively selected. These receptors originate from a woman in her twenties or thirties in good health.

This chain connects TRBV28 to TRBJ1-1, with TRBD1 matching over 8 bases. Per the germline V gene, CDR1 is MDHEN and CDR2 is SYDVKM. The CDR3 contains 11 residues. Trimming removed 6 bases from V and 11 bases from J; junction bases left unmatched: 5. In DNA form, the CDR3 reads TGTGCCAGCAGGAGGACAGGGTCGGCTTTCTTT. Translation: CASRRTGSAFF.

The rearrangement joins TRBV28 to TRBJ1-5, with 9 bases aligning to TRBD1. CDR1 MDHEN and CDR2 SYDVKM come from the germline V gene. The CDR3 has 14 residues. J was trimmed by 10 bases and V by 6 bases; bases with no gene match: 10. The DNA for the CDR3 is TGTGCCAGCAGGAGAGGACAGGGGTTGTATCCCCAGCATTTT. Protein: CASRRGQGLYPQHF.

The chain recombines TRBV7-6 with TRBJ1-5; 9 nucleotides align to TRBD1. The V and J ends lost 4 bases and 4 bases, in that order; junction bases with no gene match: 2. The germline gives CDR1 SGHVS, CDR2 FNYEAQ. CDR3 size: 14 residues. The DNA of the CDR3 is TGTGCCAGCAGCTCGGGACAGGGAAATCAGCCCCAGCATTTT. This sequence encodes CASSSGQGNQPQHF. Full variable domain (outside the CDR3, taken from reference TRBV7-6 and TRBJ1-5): GAGVSQSPRYKVTKRGQDVALRCDPISGHVSLYWYRQALGQGPEFLTYFNYEAQQDKSGLPNDRFSAERPEGSISTLTIQRTEQRDSAMYRCASSSGQGNQPQHFGDGTRLSIL.

In DNA form, the CDR3 reads TGCAGCGTGCTAGCGGGTAGTTCCTACAATGAGCAGTTCTTC. It is translated as CSVLAGSSYNEQFF. The chain employs TRBV29-1 and TRBJ2-1, with TRBD2 matching over 8 bases. Germline V gives CDR1 SQVTM, CDR2 ANQGSEA. With V trimmed by 6 bases and J by 1 base, 5 bases remained unmatched. The CDR3 has 14 residues.

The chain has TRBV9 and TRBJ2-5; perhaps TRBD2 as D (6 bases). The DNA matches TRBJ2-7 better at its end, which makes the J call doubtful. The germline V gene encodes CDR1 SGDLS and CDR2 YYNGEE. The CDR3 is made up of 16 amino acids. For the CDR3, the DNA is TGTGCCAGCAGCGGAGGCGGGGCTTCCTATTCCTACGAGCAGTACTTC. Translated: CASSGGGASYSYEQYF.

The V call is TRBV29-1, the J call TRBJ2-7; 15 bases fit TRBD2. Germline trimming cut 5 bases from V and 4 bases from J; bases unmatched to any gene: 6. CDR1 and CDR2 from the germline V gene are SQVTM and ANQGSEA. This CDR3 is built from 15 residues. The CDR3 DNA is TGCAGCGTTTCCAAAGGGACTAGCGGGAGGTACGAGCAGTACTTC. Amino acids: CSVSKGTSGRYEQYF.

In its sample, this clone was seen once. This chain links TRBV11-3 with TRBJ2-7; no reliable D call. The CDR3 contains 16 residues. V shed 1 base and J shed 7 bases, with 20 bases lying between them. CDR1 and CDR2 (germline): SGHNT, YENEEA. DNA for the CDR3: TGTGCCAGCAGCTTAGCCCAAATGGGCAGCCAGTTGGAGCAGTACTTC. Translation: CASSLAQMGSQLEQYF.

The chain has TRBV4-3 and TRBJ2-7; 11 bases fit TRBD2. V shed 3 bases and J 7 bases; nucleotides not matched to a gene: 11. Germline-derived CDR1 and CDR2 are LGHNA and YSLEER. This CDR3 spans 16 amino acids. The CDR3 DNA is TGCGCCAGCAGCCAGCTGACTAGCGGGAAAGCGGGTGAGCAGTACTTC. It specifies CASSQLTSGKAGEQYF.

For the CDR3, the DNA is TGCGCCAGCAGCCAAGAATCTGCCCGACAGCTGAGCTCCTACGAGCAGTACTTC. As protein: CASSQESARQLSSYEQYF. The chain combines TRBV4-1 with TRBJ2-7; D is perhaps TRBD1 (5 bases). The CDR3 is made up of 18 amino acids. Germline CDR1 reads MGHRA; CDR2 reads YSYEKL. Deletions cut 0 bases from V and 0 bases from J, with 18 bases between.

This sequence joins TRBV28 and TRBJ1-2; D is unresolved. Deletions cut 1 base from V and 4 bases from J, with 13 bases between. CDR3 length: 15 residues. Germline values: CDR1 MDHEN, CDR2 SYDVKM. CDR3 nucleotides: TGTGCCAGCAGTTTATCCCCGGCAGACGGCTATGGCTACACCTTC. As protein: CASSLSPADGYGYTF.

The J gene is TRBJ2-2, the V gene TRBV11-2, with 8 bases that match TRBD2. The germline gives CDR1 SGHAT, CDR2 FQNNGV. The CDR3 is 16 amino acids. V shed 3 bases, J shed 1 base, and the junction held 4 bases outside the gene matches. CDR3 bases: TGTGCCAGCAGCTTTACTAGCGGAGTGAACACCGGGGAGCTGTTTTTT. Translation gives CASSFTSGVNTGELFF.

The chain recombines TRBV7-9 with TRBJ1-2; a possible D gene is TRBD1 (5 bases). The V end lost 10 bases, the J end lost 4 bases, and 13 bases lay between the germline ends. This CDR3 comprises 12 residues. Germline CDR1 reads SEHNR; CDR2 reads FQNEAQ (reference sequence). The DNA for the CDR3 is TGTGCCACCGCGGGGGAAATCTATGGCTACACCTTC. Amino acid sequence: CATAGEIYGYTF.